This T cell receptor (beta chain) was identified during a study of cytomegalovirus exposure and HLA in healthy donors. PCR primers comprised 60 Vbeta and 13 Jbeta primers. The data were produced by immunoSEQ multiplex PCR, yet TCRdb's version contains in-frame clones alone and is incomplete. Of over 120,000 clones listed, around four fifths are singletons. CDR1 and CDR2 (germline): WNHNN, SYGVQD (reference sequence). Trimming removed 8 bases at V and 4 bases at J, with 20 bases between. The CDR3 spans 15 residues. This TCR derives from a female donor in good health and CMV-seronegative. This chain uses TRBV10-1 with TRBJ1-1; D is uncertain. Sequencing was performed on PBMCs. The CDR3 here is CASGGPLPSGTEAFF. The DNA for the CDR3 is TGCGCCAGCGGAGGACCCTTGCCGTCAGGCACTGAAGCTTTCTTT.